The 20 T cell receptor beta chains listed next were all sequenced from one sample in a study of T cell responses to AZD1222 COVID-19 vaccine. Libraries were prepared by immunoSEQ multiplex PCR; TCRdb keeps only in-frame clonotypes and omits some of them. The sample lists around 170,000 clones; 75% to 95% were seen once. Sample: peripheral blood, taken on day 0 of AZD1222 vaccination. These receptors all come from an adult in good health.

CDR3 bases: TGTGCCAGCAGTCCCCGGGACTACTCCATTACCTACGAGCAGTACTTC. Amino acid sequence: CASSPRDYSITYEQYF. The genes are TRBV25-1 and TRBJ2-7, with 7 bases lining up with TRBD2. The germline V gene encodes CDR1 MGHDK and CDR2 SYGVNS. The CDR3 totals 16 residues. V lost 5 bases and J lost 2; bases outside the gene matches: 12.

The V call is TRBV10-3, the J call TRBJ2-2, with 10 nucleotides matching TRBD2. Unmatched junction bases numbered 3, after V lost 5 bases and J lost 6 bases. The germline V gene has CDR1 ENHRY and CDR2 SYGVKD. The CDR3 runs 14 residues. CDR3 sequence reads: CAISRTSGAGELFF. The DNA of the CDR3 is TGTGCCATCAGTCGAACTAGCGGGGCCGGGGAGCTGTTTTTT.

V is TRBV18 and J is TRBJ2-7; D is unresolved. Trimming cost V 4 bases and J 2 bases, with 9 bases left between them. The CDR3 is 13 amino acids. CDR1 and CDR2 (germline): KGHSH, LQKENI. Here the CDR3 DNA reads TGTGCCAGCTCACGGACGGTAGCCTACGAGCAGTACTTC. This sequence encodes CASSRTVAYEQYF. Full variable domain (remainder filled in from reference TRBV18 and TRBJ2-7): NAGVMQNPRHLVRRRGQEARLRCSPMKGHSHVYWYRQLPEEGLKFMVYLQKENIIDESGMPKERFSAEFPKEGPSILRIQQVVRGDSAAYFCASSRTVAYEQYFGPGTRLTVT.

The genes are TRBV5-1 and TRBJ2-5, with TRBD2 matching over 12 bases. This CDR3 contains 14 residues. Germline lookup yields CDR1 SGHRS and CDR2 YFSETQ. V trimming: 4 bases; J trimming: 8 bases; junction bases outside the gene matches: 6. This CDR3 reads CASSARLAGDTQYF. DNA of the CDR3: TGCGCCAGCAGCGCGAGACTAGCGGGAGACACCCAGTACTTC.

This clone is a singleton in its sample. V gene TRBV5-1 combines with J gene TRBJ1-6; the match to TRBD1 covers 9 bases. V lost 8 bases and J lost 10; bases outside the gene matches: 7. Germline values: CDR1 SGHRS, CDR2 YFSETQ. This CDR3 has 13 residues. DNA of the CDR3: TGCGCCAGTGCGACAGGGGGAGGATCACCCCTCCACTTT. It specifies CASATGGGSPLHF.

The chain couples TRBV11-3 to TRBJ1-3, with D hard to call. The ends were cut back, 1 base at V and 2 bases at J, with 6 bases in the middle. This CDR3 is built from 14 residues. Germline CDR1 and CDR2: SGHNT and YENEEA. The CDR3 is CASSLVATGNTIYF. The CDR3 region has the DNA TGTGCCAGCAGCTTAGTGGCAACTGGAAACACCATATATTTT.

The J gene is TRBJ2-2, the V gene TRBV24-1; weak D call: TRBD2 (6 bases). V was pared by 0 bases and J by 1 base, with 8 bases between. In germline, CDR1 is KGHDR, CDR2 SFDVKD. The CDR3 consists of 16 residues. For the CDR3, the DNA is TGTGCCACCAGTGATTTGGGGCGGGAGAACACCGGGGAGCTGTTTTTT. This codes for CATSDLGRENTGELFF.

This clone was found a few times. The chain has TRBV11-3 and TRBJ2-1; 8 nucleotides agree with TRBD2. This CDR3 comprises 14 residues. The V gene's germline CDR1 is SGHNT and CDR2 YENEEA. V was pared by 5 bases and J by 4 bases, with 4 bases of the junction left unmatched. The CDR3 sequence is CASSVLAVYNEQFF. The DNA of the CDR3 is TGTGCCAGCAGCGTACTAGCGGTATACAATGAGCAGTTCTTC.

This clone came up once. V is TRBV3-1 (or the pseudogene TRBV3-2) and J is TRBJ2-2; tentatively, D is TRBD1 (5 bases). Germline values: CDR1 LGHDT, CDR2 YNNKEL (reference sequence). The CDR3 consists of 15 residues. Trimming shortened V by 5 bases and J by 3 bases, and 13 bases separated the two germline ends. The CDR3: CASSSRTRDTGELFF. The CDR3 DNA is TGTGCCAGCAGCTCCCGGACAAGGGACACCGGGGAGCTGTTTTTT.

The chain has TRBV27 and TRBJ1-2; 9 bases agree with TRBD1. The CDR3 contains 15 residues. The germline gives CDR1 MNHEY, CDR2 SMNVEV (reference sequence). V lost 5 bases to trimming and J lost 1 base; unmatched junction nucleotides: 5. The chain's CDR3 is CASSKGQGNNYGYTF. The CDR3 region has the DNA TGTGCCAGCAGTAAGGGACAGGGAAATAACTATGGCTACACCTTC.

The CDR3: CASSSTTDQGDRAFF. DNA for the CDR3: TGTGCCAGCAGCTCGACGACCGATCAGGGGGATAGAGCTTTCTTT. The chain joins TRBV6-5 to TRBJ1-1, with TRBD1 identical over 7 bases. With 6 bases clipped from V and 10 bases from J, the junction kept 17 bases outside the gene matches. The CDR3 length is 15 residues. The germline gives CDR1 MNHEY, CDR2 SVGAGI.

The genes are TRBV5-5 and TRBJ1-1, with D unclear. The V gene's germline CDR1 is SGHKS and CDR2 YYEKEE (reference sequence). The V end was cut by 6 bases, the J end by 1 base, with 7 bases between. The CDR3 contains 12 residues. The DNA for the CDR3 is TGTGCCAGCAAGTATGAGAACACTGAAGCTTTCTTT. It yields the protein CASKYENTEAFF.

V usage is TRBV11-2 and J usage is TRBJ1-6, with D uncertain. Germline values: CDR1 SGHAT, CDR2 FQNNGV. The ends were cut back, 1 base at V and 6 bases at J, with 7 bases in the middle. CDR3 length: 14 amino acids. The CDR3 protein is CASSLGVLNSPLHF. In DNA, the CDR3 is TGTGCCAGCAGCTTAGGGGTCCTTAATTCACCCCTCCACTTT.

CDR3 nucleotide sequence: TGTGCCAGCAGCGCCGGGTTCTTGACGAACACTGAAGCTTTCTTT. Translation gives CASSAGFLTNTEAFF. The J gene is TRBJ1-1, the V gene TRBV5-4; D not resolved. The germline V gene encodes CDR1 SGHNT and CDR2 YYREEE (reference sequence). The germline V and J ends were trimmed by 4 bases and 1 base, with 14 bases remaining between them. The CDR3 is 15 residues long.

This clone has just one count. The chain links TRBV18 to TRBJ2-3, with TRBD2 matching 7 bases. CDR1 and CDR2 (germline): KGHSH, LQKENI. The length of the CDR3 is 18 residues. The trim removed 3 bases at V and 2 bases at J, leaving 14 bases unmatched. The CDR3 loop reads CASSPSSLAESLTDTQYF. In DNA form, the CDR3 reads TGTGCCAGCTCACCTTCCTCTCTAGCGGAATCTCTCACAGATACGCAGTATTTT.

The chain carries TRBV4-1 and TRBJ1-4; 7 bases map to TRBD1. CDR1 is MGHRA, CDR2 YSYEKL, per germline. The CDR3 has 16 residues. V shed 3 bases and J 8 bases; nucleotides not matched to a gene: 12. CDR3 residues: CASSHSPGTEPEKLFF. DNA for the CDR3: TGCGCCAGCAGCCATTCTCCCGGGACAGAGCCGGAAAAACTGTTTTTT.

The rearrangement joins TRBV11-2 to TRBJ1-5; 7 positions match TRBD1. Germline loops: CDR1 SGHAT, CDR2 FQNNGV. Trimming took 5 bases from V and 7 from J; bases not matched to a gene: 8. CDR3 length: 14 amino acids. The CDR3 here is CASSKTGREQPQHF. CDR3 nucleotides: TGTGCCAGCAGCAAGACAGGGAGAGAGCAGCCCCAGCATTTT.

The J gene is TRBJ1-2, the V gene TRBV5-4; a weak D match, TRBD1 (6 bases). Germline-derived CDR1 and CDR2 are SGHNT and YYREEE (reference sequence). The CDR3 is 15 amino acids. V dropped 1 base and J dropped 2 bases, with 12 bases sitting between them. The DNA for the CDR3 is TGTGCCAGCAGCTTGCCGGCACAGGGAAACTATGGCTACACCTTC. Translation: CASSLPAQGNYGYTF.

This chain joins TRBV5-1 and TRBJ2-2; TRBD1 matches at 9 bases. Germline CDR1 SGHRS, CDR2 YFSETQ. V shed 7 bases and J 4 bases; nucleotides not matched to a gene: 5. CDR3 length: 14 amino acids. The CDR3 loop reads CASRQGEATGELFF. CDR3 DNA sequence: TGCGCCAGCCGACAGGGGGAAGCCACCGGGGAGCTGTTTTTT.

The V call is TRBV18, the J call TRBJ2-7, with 7 positions matching TRBD2. Looked up from germline, CDR1 is KGHSH and CDR2 is LQKENI. The CDR3 is made up of 15 amino acids. Unmatched junction bases numbered 7, after V lost 3 bases and J lost 2 bases. Here the CDR3 DNA reads TGTGCCAGCTCACCCACGGGAGGCGACGCCTACGAGCAGTACTTC. Translated: CASSPTGGDAYEQYF.